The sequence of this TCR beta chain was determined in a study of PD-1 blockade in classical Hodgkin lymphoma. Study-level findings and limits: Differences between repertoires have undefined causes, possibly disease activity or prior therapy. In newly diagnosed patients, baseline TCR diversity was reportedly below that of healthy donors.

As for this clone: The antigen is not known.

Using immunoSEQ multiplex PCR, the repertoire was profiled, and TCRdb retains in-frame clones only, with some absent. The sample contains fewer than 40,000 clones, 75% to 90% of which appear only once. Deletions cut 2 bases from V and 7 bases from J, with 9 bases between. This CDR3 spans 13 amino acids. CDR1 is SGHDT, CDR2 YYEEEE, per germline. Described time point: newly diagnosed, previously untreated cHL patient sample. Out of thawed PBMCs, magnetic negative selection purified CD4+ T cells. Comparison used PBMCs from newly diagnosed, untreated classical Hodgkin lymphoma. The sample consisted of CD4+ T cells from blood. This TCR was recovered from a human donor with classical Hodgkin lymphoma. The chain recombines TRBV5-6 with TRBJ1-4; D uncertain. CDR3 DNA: TGTGCCAGCAGCTTTACGCGCGGTGAAAAACTGTTTTTT. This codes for CASSFTRGEKLFF.